Listed below are T cell receptor delta chains from one sample, sequenced in a study of Vδ1+ human thymocytes. TCRdb re-identified clones in the multiplex PCR reads via CATT. The sample records roughly 25,000 delta-chain clones, 6.5% to 8% being singletons. Sequenced: Vdelta1+ gamma-delta thymocytes from the thymus. These receptors were obtained from a girl under three years old who had congenital heart surgery. CDR3s include the opening cysteine and the closing phenylalanine or tryptophan. The order of the fields is clone size, D gene, J gene, V gene, CDR3 DNA, CDR3 protein. The D gene is left open where the match is weak. Rows give clone size only sometimes, using once, few, many, or a class for an expanded clone.

NA	NA	TRDJ1	TRDV1	TGTGCTCTTGGGGAACTAACCTACTACAAACGGGGGAGATACACCGATAAACTCATCTTT	CALGELTYYKRGRYTDKLIF
NA	NA	TRDJ1	TRDV1	TGTGCTCTTGGGGAACTTCCCCCACGGGATATGTACACCGATAAACTCATCTTT	CALGELPPRDMYTDKLIF
few	NA	TRDJ1	TRDV1	TGTGCTCTTGGATTTTCCTACGCACTGGGGGTCCATTACACCGATAAACTCATCTTT	CALGFSYALGVHYTDKLIF
NA	TRDD3	TRDJ1	TRDV1	TGTGCTCATGGGGAAGCCCCTACTGGGGGATCGCGTAAACTCATCTTT	CAHGEAPTGGSRKLIF
NA	TRDD3	TRDJ1	TRDV1	TGTGCTCTTGGGGAGGCCTCTACTGGGGGATACGTCTCCGATAAACTCATCTTT	CALGEASTGGYVSDKLIF
NA	NA	TRDJ1	TRDV1	NA	CALVFFGWGIPSYTDKLIF
NA	TRDD3	TRDJ1	TRDV1	TGTGCTCTTGGGGAACACTTCTACCTGGGGGAGCTGTACACCGATAAACTCATCTTT	CALGEHFYLGELYTDKLIF
NA	NA	TRDJ1	TRAV29/DV5	TGTGCAGCAAGCCCCTGCCTTCCTACTGACACCGTGGGTACTGGGGGATCAATTAGGGGCGATAAACTCATCTTT	CAASPCLPTDTVGTGGSIRGDKLIF
NA	NA	TRDJ1	TRDV1	TGTGCTCTTGGGGAACTATTTCCGAGCCTAAGGGATGCCCCCAATAAACTCATCTTT	CALGELFPSLRDAPNKLIF
NA	TRDD3	TRDJ1	TRDV1	TGTGCTCTTGGGGAACTATTTAACCCTACCTCACTGGGGGCACCATTACGGACCGATAAACCCATCTTT	CALGELFNPTSLGAPLRTDKPIF
NA	NA	TRDJ1	TRDV1	TGTGCTCTTGGGGAACTAGCGGGGTCTCCCAGTTACACCGATAAACTCATCTTT	CALGELAGSPSYTDKLIF
NA	TRDD3	TRDJ1	TRDV1	TGTGCTCTTGGGGAACTTCCCCTAAACTGGGGGATACCCCCGTACACCGATAAACTCATCTTT	CALGELPLNWGIPPYTDKLIF
few	TRDD3	TRDJ1	TRDV1	TGTGCTCTTGGGGAACCAACACAGGGGGGGGGATACACCGATAAACTCATCTTT	CALGEPTQGGGYTDKLIF
NA	TRDD3	TRDJ1	TRDV1	TGTGCTCTTGGGGAACTAGAGTGCCCCCCGGCCCGTCCCGAGGTTCCTACTGGGGGATACTCAGAACTCATCTTT	CALGELECPPARPEVPTGGYSELIF
NA	NA	TRDJ1	TRDV1	TGTGCTCTTGGGGGGCGCTTATTCGATAAACTCATCTTT	CALGGRLFDKLIF
few	NA	TRDJ1	TRDV1	TGTGCTCTTGGGGAAGGGCTATCGGACGCGTACTGTCCATCCGATAAACTCATCTTT	CALGEGLSDAYCPSDKLIF
few	TRDD3	TRDJ1	TRDV1	TGTGCTCTTGGGGCTACTTTGATACTGGGGGATAGGGCCGATAAACTCATCTTT	CALGATLILGDRADKLIF
NA	NA	TRDJ1	TRDV1	TGTGCTCTTGGGGAACTTAGGCTCATAAGGGCCCGGGATAAACTCATCTTT	CALGELRLIRARDKLIF
NA	TRDD3	TRDJ1	TRDV1	TGTGCTCTTGGCCCCACCTTCCCCAGCGGTCTGGGGGATACTGGCTATAAACTCATCTTT	CALGPTFPSGLGDTGYKLIF
few	TRDD3	TRDJ1	TRDV1	TGTGCTCTTGGGGAACTAGGGGCTCCTCCCTGGGGGATACATTTCGGGGACACCGATAAACTCATCTTT	CALGELGAPPWGIHFGDTDKLIF
few	TRDD3	TRDJ1	TRDV1	TGTGCTCTTGGGGAACAGCTAAGTCTGGTACTGGGGGATACGGCTGACACCGATAAACTCATCTTT	CALGEQLSLVLGDTADTDKLIF
few	NA	TRDJ1	TRDV1	TGTGCTCTTGGGGAACAAGGATGCTTTCGGGGGGACGAGGGGTACACCGATAAACTCATCTTT	CALGEQGCFRGDEGYTDKLIF
NA	TRDD2	TRDJ1	TRDV1	TGTGCTCTTGGGGTTTTACCTTCCTACTTCCCGAAGTACACCGATAAACTCATCTTT	CALGVLPSYFPKYTDKLIF
NA	NA	TRDJ1	TRDV1	TGTGCTCTTGGGGACATCCTCGGGCGTCGGACCGATAAACTCATCTTT	CALGDILGRRTDKLIF
NA	NA	TRDJ1	TRDV1	TGTGCTCTTGGGGACTCCTACCCTCCCTACAAGGGGGACTTAGGCCCCGACAAACTCATCTTT	CALGDSYPPYKGDLGPDKLIF
few	NA	TRDJ1	TRDV1	TGTGCTCTTGGGGAAGGGACCGCACCAAGCTGCGCCGATAAACTCATCTTT	CALGEGTAPSCADKLIF
NA	NA	TRDJ1	TRDV1	TGTGCTCTTGGGGAAAATCTGGTACAGGTTACCGATAAACTCATCTTT	CALGENLVQVTDKLIF
NA	NA	TRDJ1	TRDV1	TGTGCTCTTGGGAACCAAGGGACCTCCTACACCGATAAACTCATCTTT	CALGNQGTSYTDKLIF
NA	TRDD3	TRDJ1	TRDV1	TGTGCTCTTGGCAACGTCAATTGGCGGTCTCGGGGGATACCCTACCCTCCGCTGCTATACACCGATAAACTCATCTTT	CALGNVNWRSRGIPYPPLLYTDKLIF
NA	TRDD3	TRDJ1	TRDV1	TGTGCTCTTGGGGAACTTCCGAGTGGGGGATACGAGAATAAACTCATCTTT	CALGELPSGGYENKLIF
few	TRDD3	TRDJ1	TRDV1	TGTGCTCTTGGGACCAAATTCCCCTCCTGGGGGATACGCCTCGGGGGCGCCGATAAACTCATCTTT	CALGTKFPSWGIRLGGADKLIF
few	TRDD3	TRDJ1	TRDV1	TGTGCTCTTGGGAACTACGTTACTGGGGCTGTCGATAAACTCATCTTT	CALGNYVTGAVDKLIF
few	NA	TRDJ1	TRDV1	TGTGCTCTTGGGGACTTAAAGGGGCCCACGGGGCTCATCTTT	CALGDLKGPTGLIF
NA	NA	TRDJ1	TRDV1	TGTGCTCTTGGGGTCCGCATTCCTACGCCTGGGGTTAGTAACGATAAACTCATCTTT	CALGVRIPTPGVSNDKLIF
few	TRDD3	TRDJ1	TRDV1	TGTGCTCTTGGGGCCTTTCCCACCCCAACTGGGGGATTGTTTAAACTCATCTTT	CALGAFPTPTGGLFKLIF